These 24 T cell receptor beta chains came from one sample sequenced in a study of blood T cell repertoires in COVID-19. TCRdb's table, derived via immunoSEQ multiplex PCR, lists solely in-frame clones and lacks some. The sample has 250,000 to 400,000 clones, 70% to 90% seen once. The sequencing input was peripheral blood. All receptors derive from a woman aged 25 to 45 with COVID-19, enrolled during active disease.

This clone turned up a few times. The rearrangement uses TRBV5-1 and TRBJ2-1, with D hard to call. V was pared by 2 bases and J by 3 bases, with 6 bases between. The CDR3 is 13 amino acids. The germline gives CDR1 SGHRS, CDR2 YFSETQ. CDR3 DNA: TGCGCCAGCAGCTTCGAGATCTACAATGAGCAGTTCTTC. This codes for CASSFEIYNEQFF.

The rearrangement uses TRBV7-7 and TRBJ2-5; 14 bases are shared with TRBD2. V was clipped by 5 bases and J by 1 base; unmatched bases: 6. Germline-derived CDR1 and CDR2 are SSHAT and FNYEAQ (reference sequence). This CDR3 is built from 17 residues. This chain's CDR3 is CASSLGLAGGTQETQYF. CDR3 nucleotide sequence: TGTGCCAGCAGCCTAGGACTAGCGGGGGGTACCCAAGAGACCCAGTACTTC.

The chain links TRBV5-8 to TRBJ1-4; D gene unclear. The CDR3 is 12 residues long. Germline V gene sequence: CDR1 SGHTS, CDR2 YDEGEE. The V and J ends lost 0 bases and 8 bases respectively, with 5 bases between them. CDR3: CASSLAFEKLFF. CDR3 bases: TGTGCCAGCAGCTTGGCGTTCGAAAAACTGTTTTTT.

The chain joins TRBV6-1 to TRBJ2-7, with no clear D. The CDR3 has 17 amino acids. Trimming took 3 bases from V and 0 from J, leaving 18 bases between them. The germline V gene has CDR1 MNHNS and CDR2 SASEGT. Written as DNA, the CDR3 is TGTGCCAGCAGTGATTTTGATGGCTCTCCAAGCTCCTACGAGCAGTACTTC. It is translated as CASSDFDGSPSSYEQYF.

The genes are TRBV7-2 and TRBJ2-3; D possibly corresponds to TRBD2 (6 bases). The CDR3 contains 16 residues. With 1 base removed from V and 3 bases from J, the gap between germline ends came to 14 bases. Germline-derived CDR1 and CDR2 are SGHTA and FQGNSA. CDR3: CASSLEAIRGTDTQYF. For the CDR3, the DNA is TGTGCCAGCAGCTTAGAGGCTATCCGGGGGACAGATACGCAGTATTTT.

This clone is a singleton in its sample. V gene TRBV11-3 combines with J gene TRBJ2-3; TRBD1 aligns across 9 bases. Germline V gene data show CDR1 as SGHNT and CDR2 as YENEEA. V shed 5 bases and J 1 base; nucleotides not matched to a gene: 4. The CDR3 has 15 residues. CDR3 DNA: TGTGCCAGCAGCATGGGACAGGGCCGCACAGATACGCAGTATTTT. As protein: CASSMGQGRTDTQYF. Filled out from reference TRBV11-3 and TRBJ2-3, the complete variable domain reads EAGVVQSPRYKIIEKKQPVAFWCNPISGHNTLYWYLQNLGQGPELLIRYENEEAVDDSQLPKDRFSAERLKGVDSTLKIQPAELGDSAVYLCASSMGQGRTDTQYFGPGTRLTVL.

The rearrangement joins TRBV9 to TRBJ1-2; D uncertain. This CDR3 contains 14 residues. With 0 bases removed from V and 3 bases from J, the gap between germline ends came to 9 bases. Germline CDR1 SGDLS, CDR2 YYNGEE. This chain's CDR3 is CASSVGEGYYGYTF. Written as DNA, the CDR3 is TGTGCCAGCAGCGTAGGGGAGGGTTACTATGGCTACACCTTC.

This clone turned up a few times. This sequence joins TRBV5-1 and TRBJ1-6, with D possibly TRBD1 on 6 matching bases. V dropped 6 bases and J dropped 7 bases, with 14 bases sitting between them. CDR1 and CDR2 (germline): SGHRS, YFSETQ. The CDR3 length is 14 residues. CDR3 in DNA: TGCGCCAGCACTCAGGGGACGGGGAATTCACCCCTCCACTTT. Translating it yields CASTQGTGNSPLHF.

This clone turned up a few times. This chain uses TRBV7-6 with TRBJ2-1, with D perhaps TRBD1 (6 bases). With 3 bases removed from V and 0 bases from J, the gap between germline ends came to 9 bases. Germline loops: CDR1 SGHVS, CDR2 FNYEAQ. The CDR3 spans 15 residues. CDR3 DNA: TGTGCCAGCAGCTTTCGGACAGACTCCTACAATGAGCAGTTCTTC. This encodes CASSFRTDSYNEQFF.

The chain has TRBV7-9 and TRBJ1-1; D perhaps matches TRBD1 (6 bases). The V and J ends lost 1 base and 5 bases respectively, with 11 bases between them. Germline V gene data show CDR1 as SEHNR and CDR2 as FQNEAQ (reference sequence). The CDR3 extends over 14 amino acids. CDR3 bases: TGTGCCAGCAGCTTAGGGGGGCTTGGTACTGAAGCTTTCTTT. Its translation is CASSLGGLGTEAFF.

The chain links TRBV9 to TRBJ1-4, with 9 bases fitting TRBD1. The germline CDR1 and CDR2 sequences are SGDLS and YYNGEE. V was pared by 0 bases and J by 7 bases, with 4 bases of the junction left unmatched. The CDR3 is made up of 15 amino acids. The CDR3 is CASSVADRGAEKLFF. CDR3 nucleotide sequence: TGTGCCAGCAGCGTAGCAGACAGGGGGGCTGAAAAACTGTTTTTT.

The chain employs TRBV6-6 and TRBJ2-3; 7 bases line up with TRBD2. Per the germline V gene, CDR1 is MNHNY and CDR2 is SVGAGI (reference sequence). With 0 bases clipped from V and 2 bases from J, the junction kept 5 bases outside the gene matches. There are 16 residues in the CDR3. The CDR3 sequence is CASSYSASGNTDTQYF. In DNA form, the CDR3 reads TGTGCCAGCAGTTACTCTGCTAGCGGAAACACAGATACGCAGTATTTT.

In its sample, this clone was seen many times. The J gene is TRBJ1-4, the V gene TRBV7-9, with TRBD1 as a possible D gene (5 bases). The V end was cut by 5 bases, the J end by 8 bases, with 12 bases between. CDR1 is SEHNR, CDR2 FQNEAQ, per germline (reference sequence). The CDR3 contains 13 residues. The CDR3 DNA reads as TGTGCCAGCAGCCCACATACAGGAGAAAAACTGTTTTTT. Protein sequence: CASSPHTGEKLFF.

The V and J genes are TRBV11-1 and TRBJ1-3; 7 positions match TRBD1. The trim removed 5 bases at V and 4 bases at J, leaving 8 bases unmatched. CDR3 length: 15 amino acids. Per the germline V gene, CDR1 is SGHAT and CDR2 is FQDESV (reference sequence). The DNA of the CDR3 is TGTGCCAGCAGCGAGCGGACAGGTTCGGGAAACACCATATATTTT. Encoded protein: CASSERTGSGNTIYF.

The CDR3 region has the DNA TGTGCCAGCAGTGCCGGACAGGGGCACAACATTCAGTACTTC. Its translation: CASSAGQGHNIQYF. The chain employs TRBV25-1 and TRBJ2-4, with TRBD1 identical over 9 bases. Germline V lookup: CDR1 MGHDK, CDR2 SYGVNS. Trimming took 4 bases from V and 7 from J; bases not matched to a gene: 5. The CDR3 has 14 amino acids.

J is TRBJ2-4 and V is TRBV28, with TRBD2 identical over 11 bases. The CDR3 length is 14 residues. V was clipped by 6 bases and J by 11 bases; unmatched bases: 9. Looked up from germline, CDR1 is MDHEN and CDR2 is SYDVKM. CDR3 amino acids: CASRTSGGAKVQYF. In DNA, the CDR3 is TGTGCCAGCAGAACTAGCGGGGGCGCGAAAGTTCAGTACTTC.

J is TRBJ2-7 and V is TRBV21-1; TRBD1 was called by the table and not checked on the DNA. TRBV21-1 counts as a pseudogene. This CDR3 has 16 amino acids. The CDR3 here is CASSKSEAGLFYEQYV. The CDR3 region has the DNA TGTGCCAGCAGCAAATCTGAGGCAGGGCTTTTTTACGAGCAGTACGTC.

This clone was picked up one time. This sequence joins TRBV6-1 and TRBJ2-6; D is possibly TRBD2 (6 bases). Trimming removed 2 bases from V and 0 bases from J, with 11 bases in between. This CDR3 region has 17 residues. Per the germline V gene, CDR1 is MNHNS and CDR2 is SASEGT. The CDR3 is CASSERHGSSGANVLTF. In DNA form, the CDR3 reads TGTGCCAGCAGTGAACGCCACGGGAGCTCTGGGGCCAACGTCCTGACTTTC.

This chain uses TRBV6-2 or TRBV6-3 with TRBJ1-3; no firm D call. Germline CDR1 reads MNHEY; CDR2 reads SVGEGT. The CDR3 loop spans 17 amino acids. V was clipped by 2 bases and J by 0 bases, with 14 bases between them. In DNA, the CDR3 is TGTGCCAGCAGTTACCTGGGCCTGAAAAGCTCTGGAAACACCATATATTTT. It codes for CASSYLGLKSSGNTIYF.

The rearrangement uses TRBV7-8 and TRBJ1-5; 7 bases map to TRBD1. The trim removed 5 bases at V and 7 bases at J, leaving 14 bases unmatched. CDR3 size: 16 residues. From germline, CDR1 is SGHVS and CDR2 FQNEAQ. The CDR3 nucleotides are TGTGCCAGCAGCCAGGGGGGGACACTAGGTGAACAGCCCCAGCATTTT. Amino acid sequence: CASSQGGTLGEQPQHF.

V is TRBV2 and J is TRBJ1-2, with 9 bases fitting TRBD1. Per the germline V gene, CDR1 is SNHLY and CDR2 is FYNNEI. The CDR3 consists of 13 residues. V dropped 4 bases and J dropped 8; count of bases not matched to a gene: 5. CDR3 protein: CASSGTGALGYTF. The CDR3 DNA reads as TGTGCCAGCAGTGGGACAGGGGCGTTGGGCTACACCTTC.

The genes are TRBV5-1 and TRBJ2-3, with TRBD2 matching over 13 bases. CDR1 SGHRS and CDR2 YFSETQ come from the germline V gene. The V and J ends lost 0 bases and 1 base, in that order; junction bases with no gene match: 5. The CDR3 covers 18 residues. The CDR3 sequence is CASSLDRTSGGRTDTQYF. The CDR3 bases are TGCGCCAGCAGCTTGGATAGGACTAGCGGGGGTCGCACAGATACGCAGTATTTT.

This chain joins TRBV19 and TRBJ2-2, with 10 nucleotides matching TRBD1. Germline CDR1 LNHDA, CDR2 SQIVND (reference sequence). The CDR3 length is 16 residues. Unmatched junction bases numbered 4, after V lost 5 bases and J lost 1 base. CDR3 sequence reads: CASSARDRGNTGELFF. The DNA for the CDR3 is TGTGCCAGTAGTGCCCGGGACAGGGGGAACACCGGGGAGCTGTTTTTT.

The chain is built from TRBV19 and TRBJ1-6; TRBD1 agrees at 10 bases. The CDR3 loop spans 14 amino acids. V gave up 4 bases and J gave up 14 bases; unmatched junction bases: 8. Looked up from germline, CDR1 is LNHDA and CDR2 is SQIVND (reference sequence). CDR3 sequence (DNA): TGTGCCAGTAGTAAGGACAGGGGGAGCATATCCCTCCACTTT. Protein: CASSKDRGSISLHF.